A selection of T cell receptor beta chains follows, all from one sample in a study of T cells after yellow fever vaccination. MiXCR was run by TCRdb on the 5' RACE reads, yielding one entry per CDR3 protein. The sample includes 150,000 to 200,000 distinct CDR3 sequences, 8% to 13% seen only once; the top ten take around 34%. This sample comprised CD8+ T cells sorted from PBMCs, obtained 15 days after the yellow fever booster vaccination. These TCRs come from a man aged 18 to 30 who received the YFV17D yellow fever vaccine. CDR3s include the opening cysteine and the closing phenylalanine or tryptophan. D genes are given only for firm matches. Only part of the rows carry a size: once, few, many, or a class if the clone is expanded.

size	J	V	D	DNA	CDR3
few	TRBJ2-7	TRBV27	NA	TGTGCCAGCAGGTGGCAGGGGAGCTCCTACGAGCAGTACTTC	CASRWQGSSYEQYF
few	TRBJ2-1	TRBV4-3	NA	TGCGCCAGCAGCCAAGGGGGGGGCGATGAGCAGTTCTTC	CASSQGGGDEQFF
many	TRBJ2-5	TRBV11-2	NA	TGTGCCAGCAGCAGCCTCTCGGGGGTACTCGTCGAGACCCAGTACTTC	CASSSLSGVLVETQYF
few	TRBJ1-1	TRBV7-6	NA	TGTGCCAGCAGCCCTCCAGGTGGAACTAACACTGAAGCTTTCTTT	CASSPPGGTNTEAFF
NA	TRBJ2-3	TRBV29-1	NA	TGCAGCGTTGTGTGGGGCGCCACAGATACGCAGTATTTT	CSVVWGATDTQYF
few	TRBJ1-5	TRBV4-1	NA	TGCGCCAGCAGCCAAACGTGGGGCAATCAGCCCCAGCATTTT	CASSQTWGNQPQHF
many	TRBJ2-4	TRBV20-1	NA	TGCAGTGCTAGAGAGCAAAGGAGGAACATTCAGTACTTC	CSAREQRRNIQYF
few	TRBJ2-6	TRBV2	NA	TGTGCCAGCAGTCCGGCCAGCTTCCTCTCTGGGGCCAACGTCCTGACTTTC	CASSPASFLSGANVLTF
few	TRBJ1-2	TRBV6-5	TRBD1	TGTGCCAGCAGTACCATACAGGGGGCGGCGAATGGCTACACCTTC	CASSTIQGAANGYTF
NA	TRBJ1-2	TRBV6-5	NA	TGTGCCAGCAGTTACTCGTCAGGGCGATATGGCTACACCTTC	CASSYSSGRYGYTF
few	TRBJ1-5	TRBV6-6	NA	TGTGCCAGCAGTGGCGAGCGGGCGACAAATCAGCCCCAGCATTTT	CASSGERATNQPQHF
NA	TRBJ1-5	TRBV4-2	TRBD1	TGTGCCAGCAGCCAAGATTTGGGGGGACAGCCTAATCAGCCCCAGCATTTT	CASSQDLGGQPNQPQHF
few	TRBJ2-2	TRBV7-9	NA	TGTGCCAGCAGCTTAGCGGGACCCGGGGAGCTGTTTTTT	CASSLAGPGELFF
NA	TRBJ2-2	TRBV4-3	TRBD2	TGCGCCAGCAGCCAAGGGGTCGCTCCGGTGGCGGGGGGCCCCGGGGAGCTGTTTTTT	CASSQGVAPVAGGPGELFF
once	TRBJ2-3	TRBV7-6	NA	TGTGCCAGCAGCGCCACTTTAGCGAGGGCGAAAGATACGCAGTATTTT	CASSATLARAKDTQYF
few	TRBJ1-4	TRBV29-1	NA	TGCAGCGTTGGGTTGGCGGGAGAAGATGAAAAACTGTTTTTT	CSVGLAGEDEKLFF
few	TRBJ1-1	TRBV20-1	NA	TGCAGTGCTAGCGACAGTATGAACACTGAAGCTTTCTTT	CSASDSMNTEAFF
few	TRBJ2-4	TRBV27	NA	TGTGCCAGCAGGGGCTTAGCCAAAAACATTCAGTACTTC	CASRGLAKNIQYF
NA	TRBJ2-2	TRBV7-2	TRBD1	TGTGCCAGCAGACCAACAGGGGGCGAGATCGGGGAGCTGTTTTTT	CASRPTGGEIGELFF
few	TRBJ2-1	TRBV24-1	NA	TGTGCCACCAGTCGGTGGGGGGCATTCAATGAGCAGTTCTTC	CATSRWGAFNEQFF
NA	TRBJ1-6	TRBV6-5	NA	TGTGCCAGCAGTCCCTGGGACGGGGATTCACCCCTCCACTTT	CASSPWDGDSPLHF
few	TRBJ2-1	TRBV29-1	NA	TGCAGCGCCCGAGGGGGGAACGGACCCTACAATGAGCAGTTCTTC	CSARGGNGPYNEQFF
few	TRBJ1-5	TRBV10-3	TRBD1	TGTGCCACCGGGACAGATAATCAGCCCCAGCATTTT	CATGTDNQPQHF
NA	TRBJ1-1	TRBV16	NA	TGTGCCAGCAGCCAATCCGTTGGGATCGGCACTGAAGCTTTCTTT	CASSQSVGIGTEAFF
NA	TRBJ2-5	TRBV9	NA	TGTGCCAGCAGCCCCCGGGGGCAGACCCAGTACTTC	CASSPRGQTQYF
NA	TRBJ2-5	TRBV24-1	NA	TGTGCCACCAGTGACCGCCAAAAAGAGACCCAGTACTTC	CATSDRQKETQYF
NA	TRBJ2-5	TRBV12-3/TRBV12-4	NA	TGTGCCAGCAGTTCCGTCCAGCGGGTAGAGACCCAGTACTTC	CASSSVQRVETQYF
few	TRBJ2-1	TRBV7-3	NA	TGTGCCAGCAGCTTAATGGACTGGGGCGATGAGCAGTTCTTC	CASSLMDWGDEQFF
many	TRBJ1-5	TRBV12-3/TRBV12-4	NA	TGTGCCAGCGTACAGAGTTATAGCAATCAGCCCCAGCATTTT	CASVQSYSNQPQHF
few	TRBJ1-2	TRBV4-1	NA	TGCGCCAGCAGCCAAGAGAGTGGAGGGGTGTATGGCTACACCTTC	CASSQESGGVYGYTF
few	TRBJ1-5	TRBV27	TRBD1	TGTGCCAGCAGCCGGGGACAGGCACTTAATCAGCCCCAGCATTTT	CASSRGQALNQPQHF
NA	TRBJ1-5	TRBV27	TRBD1	TGTGCCAGCAGTCCCCGACAGGGGTGGCAGCCCCAGCATTTT	CASSPRQGWQPQHF
many	TRBJ1-5	TRBV27	NA	TGTGCCAGCAGCCCTACAGGTAATAGCAATCAGCCCCAGCATTTT	CASSPTGNSNQPQHF
few	TRBJ2-1	TRBV18	TRBD1	TGTGCCAGCTCACCGGGACAGGGGCCATACTACAATGAGCAGTTCTTC	CASSPGQGPYYNEQFF
few	TRBJ1-5	TRBV7-9	NA	TGTGCCACCCAGCTAGCCGCGGAACAGCCCCAGCATTTT	CATQLAAEQPQHF